The 9 T cell receptor beta chains reported below all come from one sample, sequenced in a study of OX40 agonist ivuxolimab in advanced cancers. Some clones are missing from TCRdb's copy, which holds only in-frame ones; the method was immunoSEQ multiplex PCR. The sample contains around 19,000 clones, around 80% of which appear only once. The source was CD4+ or CD8+ T cells sorted from blood, collected in a trial of the OX40 agonist ivuxolimab. Receptor source: an adult with an advanced solid tumor such as melanoma, head and neck, liver or kidney cancer.

Regarding this clone: The junction shows a germline mismatch at one end, possibly a read error. The V gene is TRBV11-2, the J gene TRBJ1-3; D remains ambiguous. The germline CDR1 and CDR2 sequences are SGHAT and FQNNGV. This CDR3 is built from 14 residues. In DNA, the CDR3 is TGTGCCAGCAGCCTAGAGTTCTCTGGAAACACCATATATTTT. This sequence encodes CASSLEFSGNTIYF.

The chain is built from TRBV5-1 and TRBJ2-7; 7 bases line up with TRBD1. CDR1 is SGHRS and CDR2 is YFSETQ in the germline V gene. The V and J ends lost 6 bases and 2 bases, in that order; junction bases with no gene match: 5. This CDR3 region has 13 residues. CDR3 sequence (DNA): TGCGCCAGCACGGAAGGGGGCACCTACGAGCAGTACTTC. Residues: CASTEGGTYEQYF.

The rearrangement joins TRBV27 to TRBJ2-3; 8 nucleotides match TRBD2. The CDR3 consists of 15 residues. Germline CDR1 MNHEY, CDR2 SMNVEV (reference sequence). Trimming took 4 bases from V and 3 from J; bases not matched to a gene: 6. CDR3 nucleotide sequence: TGTGCCAGCAGTTGGGGAGCGGGAGTGACAGATACGCAGTATTTT. It specifies CASSWGAGVTDTQYF.

This clone was detected once. J is TRBJ2-7 and V is TRBV4-1; 7 bases align to TRBD2. Per germline, CDR1 MGHRA and CDR2 YSYEKL. This CDR3 comprises 15 residues. With 1 base clipped from V and 3 bases from J, the junction kept 6 bases outside the gene matches. For the CDR3, the DNA is TGCGCCAGCAGCCAAGGTAAGGGAGGGAGCTACGAGCAGTACTTC. This encodes CASSQGKGGSYEQYF.

This chain joins TRBV6-5 and TRBJ1-1; 12 nucleotides align to TRBD1. Per the germline V gene, CDR1 is MNHEY and CDR2 is SVGAGI. Unmatched junction bases numbered 2, after V lost 7 bases and J lost 2 bases. The CDR3 covers 14 residues. Written as DNA, the CDR3 is TGTGCCAGCAAGGGACAGGGGGCTAACACTGAAGCTTTCTTT. It specifies CASKGQGANTEAFF.

V gene TRBV7-8 combines with J gene TRBJ1-3; D gene uncertain. In germline, CDR1 is SGHVS, CDR2 FQNEAQ. This CDR3 spans 14 amino acids. V dropped 5 bases and J dropped 1 base, with 9 bases sitting between them. CDR3 nucleotide sequence: TGTGCCAGCAGCCGTACAGTATCTGGAAACACCATATATTTT. Amino acid sequence: CASSRTVSGNTIYF.

V is TRBV5-4 and J is TRBJ2-7; D is tentatively TRBD1 or TRBD2 (6 bases each). Germline V lookup: CDR1 SGHNT, CDR2 YYREEE (reference sequence). V gave up 4 bases and J gave up 2 bases, with 19 bases separating them. The CDR3 contains 16 residues. In nucleotides, the CDR3 is TGTGCCAGCAGCCAAAGTGCGGAGGGGGTTCCCTACGAGCAGTACTTC. Amino acids: CASSQSAEGVPYEQYF.

The J gene is TRBJ2-1, the V gene TRBV6-6, with unresolved D. V gave up 5 bases and J gave up 9 bases, with 8 bases separating them. CDR1 and CDR2 from the germline V gene are MNHNY and SVGAGI (reference sequence). The CDR3 contains 11 residues. The CDR3 here is CASSASFEQFF. The CDR3 DNA follows: TGTGCCAGCAGTGCTAGTTTTGAGCAGTTCTTC.

The J gene is TRBJ2-2, the V gene TRBV2; D not certain. This CDR3 has 11 amino acids. The germline V gene has CDR1 SNHLY and CDR2 FYNNEI. V lost 3 bases and J 7 bases, leaving 3 bases between the germline ends. The CDR3 DNA sequence: TGTGCCAGCAGTGATATCGGGGAGCTGTTTTTT. Its protein is CASSDIGELFF. The whole variable domain, remainder taken from reference TRBV2 and TRBJ2-2, is EPEVTQTPSHQVTQMGQEVILRCVPISNHLYFYWYRQILGQKVEFLVSFYNNEISEKSEIFDDQFSVERPDGSNFTLKIRSTKLEDSAMYFCASSDIGELFFGEGSRLTVL.